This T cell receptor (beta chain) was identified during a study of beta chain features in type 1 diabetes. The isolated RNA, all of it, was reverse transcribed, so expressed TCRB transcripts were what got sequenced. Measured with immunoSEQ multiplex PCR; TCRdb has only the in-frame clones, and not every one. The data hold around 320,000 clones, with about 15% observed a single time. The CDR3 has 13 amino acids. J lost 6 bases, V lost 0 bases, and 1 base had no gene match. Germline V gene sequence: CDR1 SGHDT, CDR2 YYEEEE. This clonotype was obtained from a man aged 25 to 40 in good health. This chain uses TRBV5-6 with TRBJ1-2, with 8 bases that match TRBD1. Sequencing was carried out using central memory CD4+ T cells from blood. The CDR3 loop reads CASSLAGGDGYTF. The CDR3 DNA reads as TGTGCCAGCAGCTTGGCAGGGGGCGATGGCTACACCTTC.